This passage covers 15 T cell receptor beta chains from one sample sequenced in a study of shared clonotypes between healthy human individuals. Assay used: immunoSEQ multiplex PCR; TCRdb lists only in-frame clones, some missing. The sample has 400,000 to 600,000 clones, approximately 94% seen once. Sequenced: naive CD4+ T cells sorted from blood. Subset defined: CD45RA+ positively selected. These TCRs come from a young woman in good health.

This clone was seen once. This rearrangement joins TRBV29-1 to TRBJ2-1, with D perhaps matching TRBD1 or TRBD2 (5 bases each). Trimming stripped 4 bases from V and 5 bases from J, with 18 bases between. The CDR3 runs to 15 residues. Germline CDR1 SQVTM, CDR2 ANQGSEA. The CDR3 region is CSVGLGPLPNNEQFF. CDR3 DNA sequence: TGCAGCGTTGGGTTGGGACCGCTACCGAACAATGAGCAGTTCTTC.

The chain recombines TRBV7-3 with TRBJ2-7; 12 positions match TRBD2. There are 16 residues in the CDR3. Germline trimming cut 4 bases from V and 2 bases from J; bases unmatched to any gene: 6. Germline CDR1 is SGHTA and CDR2 is FQGTGA. Here the CDR3 reads CASSSQGLAGPYEQYF. Here the CDR3 DNA reads TGTGCCAGCAGCTCCCAGGGACTAGCGGGCCCCTACGAGCAGTACTTC.

The chain couples TRBV19 to TRBJ1-2; TRBD1 is a possible D gene (6 bases). Trimming removed 3 bases at V and 4 bases at J, with 9 bases between. Germline CDR1 reads LNHDA; CDR2 reads SQIVND (reference sequence). This CDR3 spans 13 amino acids. CDR3 protein: CASSMEGGYGYTF. The CDR3, as DNA: TGTGCCAGTAGTATGGAGGGGGGCTATGGCTACACCTTC.

The J gene is TRBJ1-2, the V gene TRBV28, with TRBD1 matching 7 bases. CDR3 length: 13 amino acids. V was clipped by 6 bases and J by 3 bases; unmatched bases: 4. CDR1 is MDHEN and CDR2 is SYDVKM in the germline V gene. CDR3 DNA sequence: TGTGCCAGCAGATCAGGGGGGCACTATGGCTACACCTTC. Its translation is CASRSGGHYGYTF.

The CDR3 loop reads CASSSGMGGQGRRPYEQYF. The DNA of the CDR3 is TGCGCCAGCAGCTCAGGTATGGGGGGACAGGGTCGGCGGCCCTACGAGCAGTACTTC. This chain links TRBV5-1 with TRBJ2-7; 9 nucleotides agree with TRBD1. The CDR3 length is 19 residues. J lost 2 bases, V lost 3 bases, and 18 bases had no gene match. Germline-derived CDR1 and CDR2 are SGHRS and YFSETQ.

This chain connects TRBV7-2 to TRBJ2-7; D possibly corresponds to TRBD2 (6 bases). Deletions cut 1 base from V and 5 bases from J, with 12 bases between. The CDR3 totals 14 residues. CDR1 and CDR2 (germline): SGHTA, FQGNSA. As DNA, the CDR3 is TGTGCCAGCAGCTTAGAGGGAGGATTTGACGAGCAGTACTTC. This encodes CASSLEGGFDEQYF.

The rearrangement links TRBV5-5 to TRBJ2-6; D is unresolved. Between the trimmed V and J ends, which lost 5 bases and 3 bases, there was a span of 15 bases. This CDR3 has 16 amino acids. CDR1 SGHKS and CDR2 YYEKEE come from the germline V gene (reference sequence). The CDR3 sequence: CASRGFGGGGANVLTF. The CDR3, as DNA: TGTGCCAGCAGGGGTTTTGGTGGTGGTGGGGCCAACGTCCTGACTTTC.

Concerning this clone: Other DNA sequences within the sample encode an identical CDR3. DNA of the CDR3: TGCGCCAGCAGCTTGGGTGATAACTATGGCTACACCTTC. Protein product: CASSLGDNYGYTF. V and J are TRBV5-1 and TRBJ1-2; D is uncertain. Germline CDR1 reads SGHRS; CDR2 reads YFSETQ. This CDR3 spans 13 amino acids. V lost 0 bases to trimming and J lost 1 base, with 4 bases between them.

The chain joins TRBV5-1 to TRBJ2-7; D remains ambiguous. The CDR3 length is 13 residues. From germline, CDR1 is SGHRS and CDR2 YFSETQ. V shed 1 base and J shed 3 bases, with 8 bases lying between them. The CDR3 nucleotides read TGCGCCAGCAGCTTGTCCGAAGACTACGAGCAGTACTTC. Encoded protein: CASSLSEDYEQYF.

The count of this clone is one. V usage is TRBV27 and J usage is TRBJ1-1; D is ambiguous. Germline CDR1 is MNHEY and CDR2 is SMNVEV (reference sequence). The CDR3 is made up of 13 amino acids. Between the trimmed V and J ends, which lost 8 bases and 7 bases, there was a span of 17 bases. This CDR3 reads CASGAVPNSEAFF. The CDR3 DNA reads as TGTGCCAGCGGTGCGGTGCCTAATAGTGAAGCTTTCTTT.

The chain is built from TRBV7-3 and TRBJ2-2; D not resolved. The ends were cut back, 5 bases at V and 8 bases at J, with 15 bases in the middle. CDR3 length equals 14 residues. Germline V gives CDR1 SGHTA, CDR2 FQGTGA. CDR3 nucleotides: TGTGCCAGCAGCCCTAAACCAGGTTGGGGGGAGCTGTTTTTT. This sequence encodes CASSPKPGWGELFF.

The chain is built from TRBV9 and TRBJ1-2; D is perhaps TRBD1 (5 bases). The CDR3 has 14 residues. Per germline, CDR1 SGDLS and CDR2 YYNGEE. V was clipped by 4 bases and J by 1 base, with 11 bases between them. CDR3 protein: CASSPRGFNYGYTF. CDR3 nucleotide sequence: TGTGCCAGCAGCCCTAGGGGATTTAACTATGGCTACACCTTC.

V and J are TRBV7-2 and TRBJ2-5, with TRBD1 identical over 11 bases. CDR1 is SGHTA and CDR2 is FQGNSA in the germline V gene. V was clipped by 6 bases and J by 5 bases; unmatched bases: 5. The CDR3 loop spans 14 amino acids. This chain's CDR3 is CASSGQGARETQYF. CDR3 DNA: TGTGCCAGCAGTGGACAGGGGGCGCGGGAGACCCAGTACTTC.

Here the CDR3 reads CASSLMVNEKLFF. Written as DNA, the CDR3 is TGTGCCAGCAGCCTGATGGTTAATGAAAAACTGTTTTTT. J is TRBJ1-4 and V is TRBV7-6; D unresolved. V dropped 5 bases and J dropped 4 bases, with 8 bases sitting between them. The germline gives CDR1 SGHVS, CDR2 FNYEAQ. CDR3 length equals 13 residues. Drawing the rest from reference TRBV7-6 and TRBJ1-4, the complete variable domain is GAGVSQSPRYKVTKRGQDVALRCDPISGHVSLYWYRQALGQGPEFLTYFNYEAQQDKSGLPNDRFSAERPEGSISTLTIQRTEQRDSAMYRCASSLMVNEKLFFGSGTQLSVL.

The chain couples TRBV7-9 to TRBJ2-1, with D possibly TRBD2 on 6 matching bases. The CDR3 totals 15 residues. Trimming removed 3 bases from V and 8 bases from J, with 17 bases in between. The germline V gene encodes CDR1 SEHNR and CDR2 FQNEAQ (reference sequence). CDR3 sequence: CASSFGIAETDEQFF. CDR3 nucleotides: TGTGCCAGCAGCTTCGGGATAGCGGAGACGGATGAGCAGTTCTTC.